The 16 T cell receptor beta chains reported below all come from one sample, sequenced in a study of graft-versus-host responses after intestinal transplantation. Their target antigens are unknown. Repertoires were generated with immunoSEQ multiplex PCR, while TCRdb's copy carries only in-frame clones and drops some. In the table there are 55,000 to 65,000 clones, 85% to 95% of which are singletons. The specimen comprised unstimulated CD4+ T cells sorted from spleen or lymph node cells, sampled before transplant. The source is a human donor who was the organ donor for an intestinal transplant.

V gene TRBV6-6 combines with J gene TRBJ1-5, with a tentative D call TRBD1 (6 bases). Germline lookup yields CDR1 MNHNY and CDR2 SVGAGI (reference sequence). The CDR3 covers 15 residues. Trimming stripped 7 bases from V and 2 bases from J, with 15 bases between. CDR3 residues: CASKFSRQGNQPQHF. The CDR3 DNA is TGTGCCAGCAAATTTTCGAGACAGGGCAATCAGCCCCAGCATTTT.

The genes are TRBV11-2 and TRBJ2-3; the D gene is possibly TRBD2 (5 bases). This CDR3 comprises 13 residues. Germline V CDR1 and CDR2: SGHAT, FQNNGV. V dropped 3 bases and J dropped 6 bases, with 10 bases sitting between them. CDR3 nucleotide sequence: TGTGCCAGCAGCTTCGAACGCGGGGATACGCAGTATTTT. Translating it yields CASSFERGDTQYF.

V gene TRBV5-4 combines with J gene TRBJ2-1; 9 nucleotides match TRBD2. Germline CDR1 is SGHNT and CDR2 is YYREEE (reference sequence). The ends lost 0 bases at V and 14 bases at J; junction bases unmatched: 3. The CDR3 is made up of 12 amino acids. The CDR3 protein is CASSLASGDEFF. In DNA form, the CDR3 reads TGTGCCAGCAGCTTGGCTAGCGGGGATGAGTTCTTC.

V usage is TRBV30 and J usage is TRBJ2-2; 7 bases align to TRBD1. The CDR3 extends over 13 amino acids. Trimming took 3 bases from V and 5 from J; bases not matched to a gene: 3. The germline V gene has CDR1 GTSNPN and CDR2 SVGIG (reference sequence). CDR3 sequence (DNA): TGTGCCTGGAGAGGGACAGCTACCGGGGAGCTGTTTTTT. This translates into CAWRGTATGELFF. The variable domain in full, completed from reference TRBV30 and TRBJ2-2, reads SQTIHQWPATLVQPVGSPLSLECTVEGTSNPNLYWYRQAAGRGLQLLFYSVGIGQISSEVPQNLSASRPQDRQFILSSKKLLLSDSGFYLCAWRGTATGELFFGEGSRLTVL.

J is TRBJ2-3 and V is TRBV5-6; D not certain. This CDR3 comprises 16 residues. Germline loops: CDR1 SGHDT, CDR2 YYEEEE. V dropped 0 bases and J dropped 1 base, with 12 bases sitting between them. The CDR3 protein is CASSLVGADRTDTQYF. The CDR3 DNA reads as TGTGCCAGCAGCTTGGTCGGTGCGGACCGCACAGATACGCAGTATTTT.

The chain couples TRBV4-1 to TRBJ2-6; D gene unclear. CDR1 and CDR2 (germline): MGHRA, YSYEKL. This CDR3 comprises 14 residues. The V end was cut by 3 bases, the J end by 5 bases, with 8 bases between. In DNA form, the CDR3 reads TGCGCCAGCAGCCAGCGAGCTTGGGCCAACGTCCTGACTTTC. It codes for CASSQRAWANVLTF.

V gene TRBV4-1 combines with J gene TRBJ1-2; D ambiguous. The CDR3 totals 16 residues. Germline V gene sequence: CDR1 MGHRA, CDR2 YSYEKL. The V end was cut by 0 bases, the J end by 8 bases, with 19 bases between. For the CDR3, the DNA is TGCGCCAGCAGCCAAGATGGTACCGGAGGAACGGCGGGCTACACCTTC. Translation: CASSQDGTGGTAGYTF.

The gene calls are TRBV30 and TRBJ2-3, with 9 bases lining up with TRBD1. Trimming at V came to 3 bases and at J to 5 bases, leaving 0 bases not matched to a gene. In germline, CDR1 is GTSNPN, CDR2 SVGIG (reference sequence). CDR3 size: 12 residues. The CDR3 is CAWRDRGDTQYF. Written as DNA, the CDR3 is TGTGCCTGGAGGGACAGGGGAGATACGCAGTATTTT.

The V gene is TRBV6-1, the J gene TRBJ2-7; D is possibly TRBD1 (6 bases). Germline CDR1 is MNHNS and CDR2 is SASEGT. The V end lost 6 bases, the J end lost 6 bases, and 18 bases lay between the germline ends. The CDR3 contains 14 residues. The CDR3 DNA is TGTGCCAGCAGACGCAGGGGAGATACCACCGAGCAGTACTTC. Translating gives CASRRRGDTTEQYF.

The J gene is TRBJ2-7, the V gene TRBV18; weak D call: TRBD2 (6 bases). The CDR3 runs to 15 residues. In germline, CDR1 is KGHSH, CDR2 LQKENI. The V end lost 4 bases, the J end lost 2 bases, and 15 bases lay between the germline ends. CDR3 residues: CASSQTRGSTYEQYF. DNA for the CDR3: TGTGCCAGCTCACAGACACGGGGGTCCACCTACGAGCAGTACTTC.

The genes are TRBV4-3 and TRBJ2-2; D is uncertain. Trimming took 0 bases from V and 5 from J, leaving 10 bases between them. Germline loops: CDR1 LGHNA, CDR2 YSLEER. The CDR3 has 15 residues. This CDR3 reads CASSQDRAGTGELFF. CDR3 DNA: TGCGCCAGCAGCCAAGATCGAGCCGGGACCGGGGAGCTGTTTTTT.

The rearrangement links TRBV27 to TRBJ2-2, with D perhaps assigned TRBD1 or TRBD2 (5 bases each). Germline V gene sequence: CDR1 MNHEY, CDR2 SMNVEV (reference sequence). Trimming left V 6 bases short and J 0 bases short, with 8 bases between. The CDR3 is 14 residues long. The CDR3 region is CASSPGPNTGELFF. The CDR3 region has the DNA TGTGCCAGCAGCCCGGGGCCGAACACCGGGGAGCTGTTTTTT.

V usage is TRBV6-5 and J usage is TRBJ1-1, with TRBD1 as a possible D gene (6 bases). V gave up 6 bases and J gave up 5 bases, with 10 bases separating them. This CDR3 contains 12 residues. The V gene's germline CDR1 is MNHEY and CDR2 SVGAGI. The DNA of the CDR3 is TGTGCCAGCAGACAGGACAGTACTGAAGCTTTCTTT. Amino acids: CASRQDSTEAFF.

This chain uses TRBV7-2 with TRBJ1-6; no definite D call. The CDR3 has 15 amino acids. CDR1 SGHTA and CDR2 FQGNSA come from the germline V gene. V lost 3 bases and J 3 bases, leaving 9 bases between the germline ends. The CDR3 region is CASSLLGNYNSPLHF. The CDR3 nucleotides read TGTGCCAGCAGCTTGCTGGGGAACTATAATTCACCCCTCCACTTT.

The rearrangement links TRBV7-2 to TRBJ2-5; 9 nucleotides line up with TRBD2. The J call could be wrong; TRBJ2-7 is a better fit for the DNA end. The CDR3 sequence is 14 residues long. CDR1 SGHTA and CDR2 FQGNSA come from the germline V gene. The CDR3 nucleotides read TGTGCCAGCAGCCGACTGCGGGGGGGCGGCGAGCAGTACTTC. It is translated as CASSRLRGGGEQYF.

The V call is TRBV7-9, the J call TRBJ2-1; unclear D gene. There are 16 residues in the CDR3. The V gene lost 5 bases and the J gene lost 4 bases, with 18 bases spanning the gap. CDR1 is SEHNR, CDR2 FQNEAQ, per germline (reference sequence). Here the CDR3 reads CASSPSRVPPYNEQFF. The CDR3 bases are TGTGCCAGCAGCCCCTCACGGGTCCCACCTTACAATGAGCAGTTCTTC. Full variable domain (outside the CDR3, taken from reference TRBV7-9 and TRBJ2-1): DTGVSQNPRHKITKRGQNVTFRCDPISEHNRLYWYRQTLGQGPEFLTYFQNEAQLEKSRLLSDRFSAERPKGSFSTLEIQRTEQGDSAMYLCASSPSRVPPYNEQFFGPGTRLTVL.